Below, one TCR beta chain is given with its context. The antigen is undetermined. These data come from a study of beta chain features in type 1 diabetes. Overall study results and limits: A closer apparent resemblance between naive, central memory and Treg TCRB repertoires was seen in patients than in healthy donors.

The ends were cut back, 5 bases at V and 1 base at J, with 12 bases in the middle. The CDR3 covers 14 residues. Germline V CDR1 and CDR2: MNHNY, SVGAGI (reference sequence). CD45RO/CCR7/CD25/CD127/CD95/CD27 sorting isolated CD4+ naive, central memory, regulatory and stem cell-like memory cells. Expressed TCRB transcripts were sequenced because the entire RNA isolate underwent reverse transcription. Some 4 million reads were obtained on average from naive, central memory and regulatory T cell samples. Using immunoSEQ multiplex PCR, the repertoire was profiled, and TCRdb retains in-frame clones only, with some absent. The table has 300,000 to 350,000 clones, approximately 8% seen once.

The receptor's source is a young woman in good health. Sequenced material: central memory CD4+ T cells from blood. The rearrangement joins TRBV6-6 to TRBJ2-7; the D is unclear. The CDR3 DNA reads TGTGCCAGCAGTCTCGGCATGGGGTCCTACGAGCAGTACTTC. Its protein is CASSLGMGSYEQYF.